One T cell receptor beta chain is described in this entry. No antigen is known for it. In the PCR, 60 Vbeta and 13 Jbeta primers were used. The assay was immunoSEQ multiplex PCR, and TCRdb's table has in-frame clones only and misses some. Of over 150,000 clones in the sample, 73% were seen once. The sample belongs to a study of cytomegalovirus exposure and HLA in healthy donors. For the study at large: The early release's HLA-typed donors yielded about 85 million unique TCRs. Whole-study findings and limits: Reportedly, a later analysis found an Asian-associated ancestry cluster had fewer N-insertions than the roughly 670-donor mean. Investigators reported 150 to 200 TCR beta chains as tied to cytomegalovirus. At a 0.05 false discovery rate, a later analysis found 15,000 to 20,000 TCR beta sequences to be associated with HLA alleles.

From germline, CDR1 is MNHEY and CDR2 SVGAGI. The J segment lost 4 bases and the V segment lost 8 bases, leaving 4 bases of the junction unmatched. CDR3 length: 13 residues. This receptor was obtained from a woman in her late teens or twenties in good health and CMV-seropositive. The chain employs TRBV6-5 and TRBJ1-2; 10 positions match TRBD1. The material sequenced was PBMCs. Here the CDR3 reads CASGTGEFYGYTF. DNA of the CDR3: TGTGCCAGCGGGACAGGGGAATTCTATGGCTACACCTTC.